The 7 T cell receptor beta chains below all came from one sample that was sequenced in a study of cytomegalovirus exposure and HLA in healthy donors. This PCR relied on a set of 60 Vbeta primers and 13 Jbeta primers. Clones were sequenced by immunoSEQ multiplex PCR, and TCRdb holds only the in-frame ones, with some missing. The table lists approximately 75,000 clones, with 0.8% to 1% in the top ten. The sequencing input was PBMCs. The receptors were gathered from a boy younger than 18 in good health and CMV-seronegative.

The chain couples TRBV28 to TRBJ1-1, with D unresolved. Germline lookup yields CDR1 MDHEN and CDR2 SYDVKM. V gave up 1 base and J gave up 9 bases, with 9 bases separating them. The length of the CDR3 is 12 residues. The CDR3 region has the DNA TGTGCCAGCAGTTTATCCGAGATCAAAGCTTTCTTT. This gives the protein CASSLSEIKAFF.

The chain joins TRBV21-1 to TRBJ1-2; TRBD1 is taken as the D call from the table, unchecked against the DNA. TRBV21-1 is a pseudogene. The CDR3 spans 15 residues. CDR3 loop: CASSGPGTGFFGYTF. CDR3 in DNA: TGTGCCAGCAGCGGACCCGGGACAGGGTTCTTTGGCTACACCTTC.

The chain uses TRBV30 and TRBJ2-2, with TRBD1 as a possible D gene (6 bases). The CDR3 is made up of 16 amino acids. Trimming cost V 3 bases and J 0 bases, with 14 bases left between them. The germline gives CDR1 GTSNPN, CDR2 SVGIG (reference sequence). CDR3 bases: TGTGCCTGGAGAACCCCCGGGACAACGAACACCGGGGAGCTGTTTTTT. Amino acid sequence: CAWRTPGTTNTGELFF.

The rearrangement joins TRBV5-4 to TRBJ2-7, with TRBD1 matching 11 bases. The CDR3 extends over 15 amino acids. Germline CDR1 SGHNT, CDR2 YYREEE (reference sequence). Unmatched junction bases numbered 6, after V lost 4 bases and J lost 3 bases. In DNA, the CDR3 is TGTGCCAGCAGCATACCGGGACAGGGGGACTACGAGCAGTACTTC. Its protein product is CASSIPGQGDYEQYF.

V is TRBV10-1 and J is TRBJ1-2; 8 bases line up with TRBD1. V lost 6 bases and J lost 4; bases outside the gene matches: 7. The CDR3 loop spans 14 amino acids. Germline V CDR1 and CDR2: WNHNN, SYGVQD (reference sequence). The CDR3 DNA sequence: TGCGCCAGCAGCTCGACAGGGGTAACCTATGGCTACACCTTC. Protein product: CASSSTGVTYGYTF.

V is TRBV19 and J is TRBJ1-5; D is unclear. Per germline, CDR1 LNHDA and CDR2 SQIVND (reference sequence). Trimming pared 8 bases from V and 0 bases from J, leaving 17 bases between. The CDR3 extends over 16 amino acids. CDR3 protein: CASRPVGVYSNQPQHF. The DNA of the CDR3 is TGTGCCAGTCGTCCTGTCGGGGTCTATAGCAATCAGCCCCAGCATTTT.

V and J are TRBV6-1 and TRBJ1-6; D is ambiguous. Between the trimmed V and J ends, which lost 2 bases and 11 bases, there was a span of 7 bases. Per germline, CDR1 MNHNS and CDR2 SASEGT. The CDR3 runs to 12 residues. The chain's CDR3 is CASSEPMTPLHF. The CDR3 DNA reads TGTGCCAGCAGTGAACCTATGACACCCCTCCACTTT.